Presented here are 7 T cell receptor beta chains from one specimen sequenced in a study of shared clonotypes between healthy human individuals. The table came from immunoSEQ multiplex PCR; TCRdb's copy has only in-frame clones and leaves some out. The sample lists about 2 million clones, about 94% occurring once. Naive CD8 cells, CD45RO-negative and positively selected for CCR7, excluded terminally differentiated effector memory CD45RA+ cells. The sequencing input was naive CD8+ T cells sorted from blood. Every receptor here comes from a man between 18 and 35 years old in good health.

The CDR3 region is CASSPTLGLEKLFF. DNA for the CDR3: TGTGCCAGCAGCCCTACCCTTGGCCTCGAAAAACTGTTTTTT. This chain joins TRBV11-2 and TRBJ1-4; D remains ambiguous. CDR1 is SGHAT and CDR2 is FQNNGV in the germline V gene. The CDR3 is 14 residues long. Deletions cut 5 bases from V and 8 bases from J, with 15 bases between.

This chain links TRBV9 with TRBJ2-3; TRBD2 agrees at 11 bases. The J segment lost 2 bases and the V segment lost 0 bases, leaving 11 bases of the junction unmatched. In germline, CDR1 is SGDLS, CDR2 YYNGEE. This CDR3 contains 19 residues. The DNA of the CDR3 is TGTGCCAGCAGCGTAGGATCGGGACTAGCGGATCCTACCACAGATACGCAGTATTTT. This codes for CASSVGSGLADPTTDTQYF.

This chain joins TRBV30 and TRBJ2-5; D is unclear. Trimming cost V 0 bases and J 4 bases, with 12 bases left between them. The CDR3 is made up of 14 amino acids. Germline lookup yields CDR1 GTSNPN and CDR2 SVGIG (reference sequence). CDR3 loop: CAWSVKNSLETQYF. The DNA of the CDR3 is TGTGCCTGGAGTGTAAAGAATAGCTTAGAGACCCAGTACTTC.

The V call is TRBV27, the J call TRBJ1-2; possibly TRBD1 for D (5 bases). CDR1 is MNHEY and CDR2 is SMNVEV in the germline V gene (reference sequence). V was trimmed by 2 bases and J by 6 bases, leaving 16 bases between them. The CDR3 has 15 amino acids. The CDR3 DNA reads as TGTGCCAGCAGTTTAGCCCGGGACGGAGTGAATGGCTACACCTTC. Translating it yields CASSLARDGVNGYTF.

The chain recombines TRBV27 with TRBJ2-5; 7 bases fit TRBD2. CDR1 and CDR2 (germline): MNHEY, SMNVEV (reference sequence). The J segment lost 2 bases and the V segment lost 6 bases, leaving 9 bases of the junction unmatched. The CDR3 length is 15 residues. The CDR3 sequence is CASSLRRGRQETQYF. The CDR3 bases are TGTGCCAGCAGCCTTCGGCGGGGGAGGCAAGAGACCCAGTACTTC.

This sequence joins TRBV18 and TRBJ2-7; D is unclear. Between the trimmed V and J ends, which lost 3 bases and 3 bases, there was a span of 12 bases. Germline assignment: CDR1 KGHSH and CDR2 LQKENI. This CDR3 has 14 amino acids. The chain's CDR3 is CASSPSSGYYEQYF. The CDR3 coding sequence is TGTGCCAGCTCACCTAGCTCCGGCTACTACGAGCAGTACTTC.

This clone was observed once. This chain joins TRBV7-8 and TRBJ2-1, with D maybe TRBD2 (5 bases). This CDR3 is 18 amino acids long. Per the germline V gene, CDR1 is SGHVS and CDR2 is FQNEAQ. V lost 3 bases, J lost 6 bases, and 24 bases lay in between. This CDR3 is CASSFSLIAPGEGNEQFF. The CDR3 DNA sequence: TGTGCCAGCAGCTTCTCATTAATCGCGCCGGGCGAGGGCAATGAGCAGTTCTTC.